The rows below give T cell receptor beta chains drawn from one sample of a study of cytomegalovirus exposure and HLA in healthy donors. The repertoire was sequenced with immunoSEQ multiplex PCR; TCRdb's copy has only in-frame clones and lacks some. Of about 160,000 clones detected, around 73% appear once; the ten largest clones hold 1.6%. Sample: PBMCs. The receptor source for this set is a woman aged 18-29 years in good health and CMV-seronegative. Both conserved end residues are part of each CDR3. The D gene is left open where the match is weak. Clone size is shown for a subset of rows, as once, few, many or a class of expanded clone.

clone size: .
V gene: TRBV15
J gene: TRBJ1-1
D gene: .
CDR3 DNA: TGTGCCACCAGTCTAGGAGGGAACGCTGAAGCTTTCTTT
CDR3 protein: CATSLGGNAEAFF

clone size: .
V gene: TRBV7-9
J gene: TRBJ2-3
D gene: .
CDR3 DNA: TGTGCCAGCAGCTTAGCCGTGCGGGGGCCAGATACGCAGTATTTT
CDR3 protein: CASSLAVRGPDTQYF

clone size: .
V gene: TRBV5-1
J gene: TRBJ1-6
D gene: .
CDR3 DNA: TGCGCCAGCAGCATCACAGGGTTAAGGTCCTATAATTCACCCCTCCACTTT
CDR3 protein: CASSITGLRSYNSPLHF

clone size: .
V gene: TRBV7-3
J gene: TRBJ2-7
D gene: .
CDR3 DNA: TGTGCCAGCAGCTTAAGTCCAGGGCCTGCCTACGAGCAGTACTTC
CDR3 protein: CASSLSPGPAYEQYF

clone size: few
V gene: TRBV9
J gene: TRBJ1-3
D gene: .
CDR3 DNA: TGTGCCAGCAGCAGAGACGGACTGTCTGGAAACACCATATATTTT
CDR3 protein: CASSRDGLSGNTIYF

clone size: .
V gene: TRBV5-1
J gene: TRBJ2-2
D gene: TRBD2
CDR3 DNA: TGCGCCAGCAGCTTGGGCGGGAGGAACACCGGGGAGCTGTTTTTT
CDR3 protein: CASSLGGRNTGELFF

clone size: .
V gene: TRBV7-7
J gene: TRBJ1-1
D gene: .
CDR3 DNA: TGTGCTAGCAGCCCTACCGAACTTTCTGAAGCTTTCTTT
CDR3 protein: CASSPTELSEAFF

clone size: once
V gene: TRBV6-5
J gene: TRBJ2-7
D gene: .
CDR3 DNA: TGTGCCAGCAGTTACGGGGCGTCGGCCTACGAGCAGTACTTC
CDR3 protein: CASSYGASAYEQYF

clone size: few
V gene: TRBV27
J gene: TRBJ1-1
D gene: TRBD1
CDR3 DNA: TGTGCCAGCAGAGAACAGGGGTTAAACACTGAAGCTTTCTTT
CDR3 protein: CASREQGLNTEAFF

clone size: once
V gene: TRBV6-5
J gene: TRBJ1-4
D gene: .
CDR3 DNA: TGTGCCAGCGGCTCAGCGGGGTTTGAAAAACTGTTTTTT
CDR3 protein: CASGSAGFEKLFF

clone size: .
V gene: TRBV7-2
J gene: TRBJ2-3
D gene: TRBD2
CDR3 DNA: TGTGCCAGCAGCTCAAGACTAGCGGGGAGTCAAAGCACAGATACGCAGTATTTT
CDR3 protein: CASSSRLAGSQSTDTQYF

clone size: .
V gene: TRBV7-9
J gene: TRBJ2-1
D gene: TRBD2
CDR3 DNA: TGTGCCAGCAGCACCCGACTAGCGGGAGGGGGCAATGAGCAGTTCTTC
CDR3 protein: CASSTRLAGGGNEQFF

clone size: .
V gene: TRBV7-2
J gene: TRBJ1-6
D gene: .
CDR3 DNA: TGTGCCAGCAGCTTAGTTCAGGCCAGCCCCTATAATTCACCCCTCCACTTT
CDR3 protein: CASSLVQASPYNSPLHF

clone size: .
V gene: TRBV7-2
J gene: TRBJ2-1
D gene: .
CDR3 DNA: TGTGCCAGCAGCTTAGCGCAGGGAAGCTCCTACAATGAGCAGTTCTTC
CDR3 protein: CASSLAQGSSYNEQFF

clone size: once
V gene: TRBV6-5
J gene: TRBJ1-6
D gene: .
CDR3 DNA: TGTGCCAGCAGTTACAATAATAATTCACCCCTCCACTTT
CDR3 protein: CASSYNNNSPLHF

clone size: once
V gene: TRBV12-5
J gene: TRBJ1-2
D gene: .
CDR3 DNA: TGTGCTAGTGGTTTGAGTAGCTCCTATGGCTACACCTTC
CDR3 protein: CASGLSSSYGYTF

clone size: few
V gene: TRBV28
J gene: TRBJ1-2
D gene: TRBD1
CDR3 DNA: TGTGCCAGCAGCTACGGGACAGGGAACTATGGCTACACCTTC
CDR3 protein: CASSYGTGNYGYTF

clone size: few
V gene: TRBV7-8
J gene: TRBJ2-7
D gene: TRBD2
CDR3 DNA: TGTGCCAGCAGCTTAGAAGCGGGGGTCTCCTACGAGCAGTACTTC
CDR3 protein: CASSLEAGVSYEQYF

clone size: .
V gene: TRBV6-1
J gene: TRBJ1-2
D gene: .
CDR3 DNA: TGTGCCAGCAGTGACCCAAGGCGGGGGGTAGATGGCTACACCTTC
CDR3 protein: CASSDPRRGVDGYTF

clone size: few
V gene: TRBV11-2
J gene: TRBJ1-1
D gene: TRBD1
CDR3 DNA: TGTGCCAGCAGCTCCTACCGGGACAGCAACACTGAAGCTTTCTTT
CDR3 protein: CASSSYRDSNTEAFF

clone size: .
V gene: TRBV7-9
J gene: TRBJ1-4
D gene: .
CDR3 DNA: TGTGCCAGCAGCTTACTCCTCCCTGAGAATGAAAAACTGTTTTTT
CDR3 protein: CASSLLLPENEKLFF

clone size: .
V gene: TRBV7-2
J gene: TRBJ2-2
D gene: TRBD1
CDR3 DNA: TGTGCCAGCAGCCTCCTCGTCGGGACAGGGGGAAACACCGGGGAGCTGTTTTTT
CDR3 protein: CASSLLVGTGGNTGELFF

clone size: .
V gene: TRBV29-1
J gene: TRBJ1-2
D gene: TRBD1
CDR3 DNA: TGCAGCGTGACGACAGGGAGTTATGGCTACACCTTC
CDR3 protein: CSVTTGSYGYTF

clone size: .
V gene: TRBV4-1
J gene: TRBJ2-4
D gene: .
CDR3 DNA: TGCGCCAGCAGCCACGGGGACTCCGCCAAAAACATTCAGTACTTC
CDR3 protein: CASSHGDSAKNIQYF

clone size: .
V gene: TRBV21-1
J gene: TRBJ1-4
D gene: .
CDR3 DNA: TGTGCCAGCAGCAAAGGGGCGACAGGCTCTGCAACTAATGAAAAACTGTTTTTT
CDR3 protein: CASSKGATGSATNEKLFF

clone size: .
V gene: TRBV6-1
J gene: TRBJ2-2
D gene: .
CDR3 DNA: TGTGCCAGCAGTGATCTCAGGGGCTCTGCGATCAGGGAGCTGTTTTTT
CDR3 protein: CASSDLRGSAIRELFF

clone size: .
V gene: TRBV9
J gene: TRBJ2-2
D gene: .
CDR3 DNA: TGTGCCAGCAGCTCGCGGGGCGGTGCCGGGGAGCTGTTTTTT
CDR3 protein: CASSSRGGAGELFF

clone size: .
V gene: TRBV7-7
J gene: TRBJ2-1
D gene: .
CDR3 DNA: TGTGCTAGCAGCTTCGGCGGGGCATCCTACAATGAGCAGTTCTTC
CDR3 protein: CASSFGGASYNEQFF

clone size: .
V gene: TRBV4-2
J gene: TRBJ1-3
D gene: .
CDR3 DNA: TGTGCCAGCAGCCAAGGAACAGTATCTGGAAACACCATATATTTT
CDR3 protein: CASSQGTVSGNTIYF

clone size: .
V gene: TRBV6-5
J gene: TRBJ1-5
D gene: TRBD1
CDR3 DNA: TGTGCCTCTTATAGGACAGGGAATAGCAATCAGCCCCAGCATTTT
CDR3 protein: CASYRTGNSNQPQHF

clone size: .
V gene: TRBV5-6
J gene: TRBJ1-1
D gene: .
CDR3 DNA: TGTGCCAGCAGCACAGGGCCGGGGGGGACTGAAGCTTTCTTT
CDR3 protein: CASSTGPGGTEAFF

clone size: .
V gene: TRBV29-1
J gene: TRBJ2-2
D gene: TRBD1
CDR3 DNA: TGCAGCGTTGTTCGGGACAGAAACACCGGGGAGCTGTTTTTT
CDR3 protein: CSVVRDRNTGELFF

clone size: .
V gene: TRBV6-6
J gene: TRBJ1-1
D gene: .
CDR3 DNA: TGTGCCAGCAGTTACTCGCGGGGGGACACTGAAGCTTTCTTT
CDR3 protein: CASSYSRGDTEAFF

clone size: .
V gene: TRBV5-4
J gene: TRBJ1-1
D gene: .
CDR3 DNA: TGTGCCAGCACTCTAAGGGGGAACACTGAAGCTTTCTTT
CDR3 protein: CASTLRGNTEAFF

clone size: .
V gene: TRBV5-1
J gene: TRBJ2-2
D gene: TRBD2
CDR3 DNA: TGCGCCAGCAGCTCCAGCGGGAGGGGCGCCGGGGAGCTGTTTTTT
CDR3 protein: CASSSSGRGAGELFF

clone size: many
V gene: TRBV27
J gene: TRBJ1-2
D gene: TRBD1
CDR3 DNA: TGTGCCAGCAGCTTCTTGGACAGGGGGTATGGCTACACCTTC
CDR3 protein: CASSFLDRGYGYTF

clone size: .
V gene: TRBV28
J gene: TRBJ2-7
D gene: .
CDR3 DNA: TGTGCCAGCAGTTTATCATCGGCAGGGGCCCACGAGCAGTACTTC
CDR3 protein: CASSLSSAGAHEQYF

clone size: .
V gene: TRBV4-1
J gene: TRBJ2-7
D gene: .
CDR3 DNA: TGCGCCAGCAGCCATACGAGGGGGGGCCTCTACGAGCAGTACTTC
CDR3 protein: CASSHTRGGLYEQYF

clone size: .
V gene: TRBV7-2
J gene: TRBJ2-5
D gene: TRBD1
CDR3 DNA: TGTGCCAGCAGCTTGGGACAGGCCTCGGAGACCCAGTACTTC
CDR3 protein: CASSLGQASETQYF

clone size: .
V gene: TRBV21-1
J gene: TRBJ2-1
D gene: .
CDR3 DNA: TGTGCCAGCAGCAAAGGGGCCCTAAGGGGGCGAAGAAATAATGAGCAGTTCTTC
CDR3 protein: CASSKGALRGRRNNEQFF

clone size: .
V gene: TRBV28
J gene: TRBJ2-7
D gene: .
CDR3 DNA: TGTGCCAGCAGTTTCGCAGACACCTACGAGCAGTACTTC
CDR3 protein: CASSFADTYEQYF